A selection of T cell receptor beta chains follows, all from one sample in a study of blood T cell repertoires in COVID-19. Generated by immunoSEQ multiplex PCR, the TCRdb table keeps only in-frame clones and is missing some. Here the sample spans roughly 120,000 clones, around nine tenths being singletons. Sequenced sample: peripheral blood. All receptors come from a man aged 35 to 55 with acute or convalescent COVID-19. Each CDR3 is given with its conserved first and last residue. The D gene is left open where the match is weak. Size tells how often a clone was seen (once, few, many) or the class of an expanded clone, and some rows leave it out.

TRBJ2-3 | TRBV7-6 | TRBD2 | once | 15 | CASSLTYDGTKIAYF | TGTGCCAGCAGCTTAACCTATGACGGGACTAAAATTGCGTATTTT
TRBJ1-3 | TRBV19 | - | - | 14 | CASIKQGSGNTIYF | TGTGCCAGTATCAAACAGGGATCGGGAAACACCATATATTTT
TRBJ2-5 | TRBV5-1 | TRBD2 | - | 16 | CASSFGLAGKQETQYF | TGCGCCAGCAGCTTCGGACTAGCGGGGAAACAAGAGACCCAGTACTTC
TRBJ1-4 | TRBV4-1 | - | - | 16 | CASSNIRTATNEKLFF | TGCGCCAGCAGCAACATTAGGACAGCTACTAATGAAAAACTGTTTTTT
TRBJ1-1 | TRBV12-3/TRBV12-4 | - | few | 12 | CASRPSGGRVFF | TGTGCCAGCAGACCTTCGGGGGGCCGGGTTTTCTTT
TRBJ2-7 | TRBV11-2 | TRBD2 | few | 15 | CASSLDGRALEEQYF | TGTGCCAGCAGCTTAGACGGGAGGGCCCTCGAGGAGCAGTACTTC
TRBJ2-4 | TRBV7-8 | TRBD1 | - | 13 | CASSLSDRDIQYF | TGTGCCAGCAGCTTGTCGGACAGGGACATTCAGTACTTC
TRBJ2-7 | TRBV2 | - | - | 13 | CASFSVSSYEQYF | TGTGCCAGTTTCAGTGTCAGCTCCTACGAGCAGTACTTC
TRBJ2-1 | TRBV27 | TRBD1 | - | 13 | CASSRTGGWEQFF | TGTGCCAGCAGCCGGACAGGGGGATGGGAGCAGTTCTTC
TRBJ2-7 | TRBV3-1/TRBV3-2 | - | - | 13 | CASSLGQPYEQYF | TGTGCCAGCAGCCTCGGACAGCCCTACGAGCAGTACTTC
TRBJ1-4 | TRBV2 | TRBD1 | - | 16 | CASSLRGPTTNEKLFF | TGTGCCAGCTCACTCAGGGGGCCGACAACTAATGAAAAACTGTTTTTT
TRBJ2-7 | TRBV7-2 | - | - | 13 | CASSLEVEGGQYF | TGTGCCAGCAGCTTAGAGGTAGAGGGCGGACAGTACTTC
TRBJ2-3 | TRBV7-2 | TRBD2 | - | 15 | CASSNRGGQGDTQYF | TGTGCCAGCAGCAACCGGGGGGGCCAGGGAGATACGCAGTATTTT
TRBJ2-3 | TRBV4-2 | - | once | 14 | CASSQERGLGTQYF | TGTGCCAGCAGCCAAGAGCGAGGACTGGGTACGCAGTATTTT
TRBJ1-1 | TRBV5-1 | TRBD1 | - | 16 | CASSFRGLPGNTEAFF | TGCGCCAGCAGCTTTAGGGGGCTCCCGGGGAACACTGAAGCTTTCTTT
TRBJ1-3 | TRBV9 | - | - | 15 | CASSVGAETGNTIYF | TGTGCCAGCAGCGTAGGTGCAGAAACTGGAAACACCATATATTTT
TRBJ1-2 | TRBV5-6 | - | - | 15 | CASSFGGLSHYGYTF | TGTGCCAGCAGCTTCGGGGGGCTAAGCCACTATGGCTACACCTTC
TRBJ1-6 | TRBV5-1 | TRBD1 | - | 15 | CASSLDRGDNSPLHF | TGCGCCAGCAGCCTCGACAGGGGGGATAATTCACCCCTCCACTTT
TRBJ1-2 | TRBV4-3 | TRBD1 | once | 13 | CASSQTGFYGYTF | TGCGCCAGCAGCCAGACAGGGTTCTATGGCTACACCTTC
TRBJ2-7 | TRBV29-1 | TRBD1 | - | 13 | CSVAGTGMYEQYF | TGCAGCGTGGCCGGGACAGGGATGTACGAGCAGTACTTC
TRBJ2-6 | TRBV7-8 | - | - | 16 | CASSESHLTGANVLTF | TGTGCCAGCAGCGAAAGCCATTTAACTGGGGCCAACGTCCTGACTTTC
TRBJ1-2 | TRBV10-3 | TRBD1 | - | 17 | CAISASQGQGAMDGYTF | TGTGCCATCAGTGCCTCTCAAGGACAGGGAGCTATGGATGGCTACACCTTC
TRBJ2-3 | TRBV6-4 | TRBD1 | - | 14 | CASSGDRDTDTQYF | TGTGCCAGCAGTGGGGACAGAGACACAGATACGCAGTATTTT
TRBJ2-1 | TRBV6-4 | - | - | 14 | CASSEVGSGDEQFF | TGTGCCAGCAGTGAGGTAGGCTCAGGGGATGAGCAGTTCTTC
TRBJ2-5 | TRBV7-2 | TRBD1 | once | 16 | CASSLQGTGWGETQYF | TGTGCCAGCAGCTTACAAGGGACAGGGTGGGGGGAGACCCAGTACTTC
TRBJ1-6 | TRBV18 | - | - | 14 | CASSSGGEDSPLHF | TGTGCCAGCTCTTCGGGGGGAGAGGATTCACCCCTCCACTTT
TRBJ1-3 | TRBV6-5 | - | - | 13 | CASTRGAGNTIYF | TGTGCCAGCACCCGGGGGGCAGGAAACACCATATATTTT
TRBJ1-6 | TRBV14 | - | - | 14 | CASSHGQHNSPLHF | TGTGCCAGCAGCCACGGACAGCATAATTCACCCCTCCACTTT
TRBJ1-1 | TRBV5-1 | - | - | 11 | CASRRGTEAFF | TGCGCCAGCAGACGGGGCACTGAAGCTTTCTTT
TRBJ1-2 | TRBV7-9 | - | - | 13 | CASSPSSTYGYTF | TGTGCCAGCAGCCCTAGCAGTACCTATGGCTACACCTTC
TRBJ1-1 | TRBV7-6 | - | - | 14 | CASSLTGANTEAFF | TGTGCCAGCAGCTTAACTGGGGCGAACACTGAAGCTTTCTTT
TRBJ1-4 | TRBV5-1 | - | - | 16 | CASSSTPTGTGEKLFF | TGCGCCAGCAGCTCAACACCGACAGGAACAGGGGAAAAACTGTTTTTT
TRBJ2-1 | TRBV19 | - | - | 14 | CASSIRGSYNEQFF | TGTGCCAGTAGTATTCGGGGGTCCTACAATGAGCAGTTCTTC
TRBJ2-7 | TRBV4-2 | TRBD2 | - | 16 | CASSQDPGLAGGEQYF | TGTGCCAGCAGCCAAGACCCTGGACTAGCGGGAGGCGAGCAGTACTTC
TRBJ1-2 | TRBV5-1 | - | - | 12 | CASSSNRERYTF | TGCGCCAGCAGCTCTAACAGGGAACGCTACACCTTC
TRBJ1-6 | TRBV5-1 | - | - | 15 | CASSLGAGGSSPLHF | TGCGCCAGCAGCTTGGGCGCGGGCGGATCATCACCCCTCCACTTT
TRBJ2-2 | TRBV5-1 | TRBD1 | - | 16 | CASSLWGTGATGELFF | TGCGCCAGCAGCTTGTGGGGGACAGGGGCCACCGGGGAGCTGTTTTTT
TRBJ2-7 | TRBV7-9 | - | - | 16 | CASSLGLGRQGSEQYF | TGTGCCAGCAGCCTCGGCTTAGGGAGGCAGGGCTCCGAGCAGTACTTC
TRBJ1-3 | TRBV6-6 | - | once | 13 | CASSYGQGNTIYF | TGTGCCAGCAGTTACGGACAGGGAAACACCATATATTTT
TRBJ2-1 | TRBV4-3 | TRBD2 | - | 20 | CASSQDVALAGGQGYNEQFF | TGCGCCAGCAGCCAAGATGTTGCCCTAGCGGGGGGCCAAGGTTACAATGAGCAGTTCTTC
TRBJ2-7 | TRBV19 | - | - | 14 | CASRRRDASYEQYF | TGTGCCAGTAGGCGGCGGGACGCGTCCTACGAGCAGTACTTC
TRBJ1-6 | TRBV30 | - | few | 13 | CACRRAAESPLHF | TGTGCCTGCCGGAGGGCAGCGGAGTCACCCCTCCACTTT
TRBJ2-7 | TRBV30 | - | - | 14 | CAWSVGLNSYEQYF | TGTGCCTGGAGTGTTGGGCTGAACTCCTACGAGCAGTACTTC
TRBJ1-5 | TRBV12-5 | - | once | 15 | CASGPGGGGNQPQHF | TGTGCTAGTGGTCCGGGGGGTGGCGGCAATCAGCCCCAGCATTTT
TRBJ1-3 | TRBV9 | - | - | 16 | CASSVADEVLGNTIYF | TGTGCCAGCAGCGTGGCGGATGAAGTCCTTGGAAACACCATATATTTT
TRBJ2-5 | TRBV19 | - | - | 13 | CASSIVQQETQYF | TGTGCCAGTAGTATAGTACAGCAAGAGACCCAGTACTTC
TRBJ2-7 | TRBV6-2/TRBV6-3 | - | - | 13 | CASSYSDGKEQYF | TGTGCCAGCAGTTACTCGGACGGGAAGGAGCAGTACTTC
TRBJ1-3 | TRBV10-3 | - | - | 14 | CAISEGTAGNTIYF | TGTGCCATCAGTGAGGGTACAGCCGGAAACACCATATATTTT
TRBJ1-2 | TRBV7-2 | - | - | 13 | CASARDGPEGYTF | TGTGCCAGCGCTCGGGATGGCCCGGAGGGCTACACCTTC
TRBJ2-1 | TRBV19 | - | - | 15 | CASSMNQGPYNEQFF | TGTGCCAGTAGTATGAATCAGGGGCCCTACAATGAGCAGTTCTTC
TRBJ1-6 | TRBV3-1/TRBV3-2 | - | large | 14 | CASSQQGAHSPLHF | TGTGCCAGCAGCCAACAGGGTGCCCATTCACCCCTCCACTTT
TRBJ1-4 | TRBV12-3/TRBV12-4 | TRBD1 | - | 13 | CASKQGAGEKLFF | TGTGCCAGCAAACAGGGGGCGGGAGAAAAACTGTTTTTT
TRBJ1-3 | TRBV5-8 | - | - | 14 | CASSWGGTGNTIYF | TGTGCCAGCAGCTGGGGGGGGACTGGAAACACCATATATTTT
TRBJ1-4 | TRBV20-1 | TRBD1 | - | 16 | CSASGTGGRANEKLFF | TGCAGTGCTAGTGGGACAGGGGGCAGGGCTAATGAAAAACTGTTTTTT
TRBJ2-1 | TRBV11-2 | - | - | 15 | CASNPLGASYNEQFF | TGTGCCAGCAACCCCTTGGGCGCCTCCTACAATGAGCAGTTCTTC
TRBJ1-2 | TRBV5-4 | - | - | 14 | CASSLGAYTGGYTF | TGTGCCAGCAGCTTGGGGGCGTATACGGGAGGCTACACCTTC
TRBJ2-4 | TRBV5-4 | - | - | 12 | CASSATENIQYF | TGTGCCAGCAGCGCGACTGAAAACATTCAGTACTTC
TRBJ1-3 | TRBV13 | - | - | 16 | CASSLGNRNSGNTIYF | TGTGCCAGCAGCTTAGGAAATCGTAACTCTGGAAACACCATATATTTT
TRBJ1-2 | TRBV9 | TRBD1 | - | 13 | CASSGQGGFGYTF | TGTGCCAGCAGCGGACAGGGGGGATTTGGCTACACCTTC